This entry features one T cell receptor beta chain sequence. Its antigen remains undetermined. The sample holds no much larger clone one base away, and base qualities are not on file. Ficoll-Paque density gradient centrifugation was used to isolate PBMCs. Including the terminal cysteine and phenylalanine, the CDR3 comprises 15 residues. Just the 45-base CDR3 DNA is kept, in frame starting at base 1. Reading the germline V gene gives CDR1 SGHTA and CDR2 FQGNSA. Trimmed from V: 1 base; trimmed from J: 6 bases; junction bases lacking a gene match: 7. The data belong to a study of T-cell memory formation after mild COVID-19 (dated by TCRdb to about 2021). Some background on the complete study: Most TCR sequence clusters were specific to one of the two donors. Two young, previously healthy adult volunteers made up the cohort, one male and one female. Longitudinal TCRalpha and TCRbeta repertoire sequencing tracked T-cell clones expanding and contracting after mild COVID-19 in a couple of donors.

The sequencer was an Illumina NovaSeq 6000. TCRalpha and TCRbeta cDNA libraries were constructed by 5'RACE with constant-segment primers, with sample barcodes and unique molecular identifiers being introduced. Trizol reagent was used to extract RNA from every sample. Library amplification was performed in two PCR steps, and a second sample barcode and Illumina TruSeq adapters were introduced in the second step. The libraries were sequenced on an Illumina NovaSeq using 2 x 150 bp paired-end reads. The study's own analysis went as follows. With migec v1.2.7, reads were demultiplexed and then collapsed into UMI-guided consensus sequences. Using mixcr v2.1.11, UMI consensuses were aligned to TRA and TRB V and J templates and then assembled into clonotypes. A clonotype was counted as expanded or contracted only when both edgeR and NoisET called the clonotype significant, with the noise models trained on biological replicates. edgeR calls used a false discovery rate-adjusted p below 0.01 and a log2 fold-change threshold of 1. As an exploratory analysis of dynamics, max-normalized trajectories of the 1000 most abundant clonotypes were examined by PCA with hierarchical clustering. The CD4 or CD8 phenotype of responding clones was assigned using the separately sequenced CD4+ and CD8+ repertoires. Clones were called with MiXCR by TCRdb after fastp trimmed the public reads at Q25, and only in-frame beta chains were retained. Identical CDR3 proteins give one entry, which carries the most common genes and DNA. TCRdb's processing, not the authors' own work, is the source of the V and J calls. A total of roughly 110,000 distinct CDR3 sequences appear in this sample, around an eighth of them only once. The ten largest clones add up to more than 25% of the sample.

Findings and caveats that apply to the study as a whole: Only a couple of mild cases were covered by the study, and larger cohorts that include severe cases with pre-infection samples were considered necessary. Clones that contracted from day 15 to 85 showed balanced CD4/CD8 phenotypes, whereas a second wave of clones that expanded from day 15 to 37 leaned towards CD4+. The second-wave clones that peaked on day 37 were not confirmed to be SARS-CoV-2 specific. Contracting CD4+ clones turned up mainly in the CM and EM memory subsets, whereas EMRA was where CD8+ clones were enriched. Some responding clones were found in pre-infection memory, which suggests that pre-existing cross-reactive memory T cells took part in the SARS-CoV-2 response.

The chain is encoded by TRBV7-2 joined to TRBJ2-7, and TRBD1 aligns with 9 junction nucleotides. The receptor comes from an adult woman who had mild COVID-19 (a few samples of this study predate the infection). The sample titles of this study are shuffled in the database, so cell type and time point are left out; the donor was told from shared clones. Material for sequencing was PBMCs or a T cell subset sorted from them (not recorded which). CDR3 region: CASSLEAQGAGEQYF. The DNA reads TGTGCCAGCAGCTTAGAAGCACAGGGGGCTGGCGAGCAGTACTTC.